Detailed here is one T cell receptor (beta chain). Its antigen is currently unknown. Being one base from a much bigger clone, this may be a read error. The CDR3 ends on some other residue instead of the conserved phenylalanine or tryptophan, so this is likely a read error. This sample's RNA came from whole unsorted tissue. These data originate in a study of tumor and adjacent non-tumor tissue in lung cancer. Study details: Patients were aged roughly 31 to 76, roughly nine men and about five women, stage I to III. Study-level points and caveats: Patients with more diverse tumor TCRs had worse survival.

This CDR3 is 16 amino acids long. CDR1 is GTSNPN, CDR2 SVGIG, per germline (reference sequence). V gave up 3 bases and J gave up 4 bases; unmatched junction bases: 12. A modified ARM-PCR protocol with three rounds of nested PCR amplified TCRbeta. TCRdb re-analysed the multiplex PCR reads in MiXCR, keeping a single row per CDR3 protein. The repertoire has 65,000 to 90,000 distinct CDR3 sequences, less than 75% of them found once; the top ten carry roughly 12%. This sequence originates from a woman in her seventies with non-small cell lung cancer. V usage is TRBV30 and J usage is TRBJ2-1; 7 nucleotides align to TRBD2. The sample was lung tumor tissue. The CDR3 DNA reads TGTGCCTGGAGAATTTCTAGCGGTTTCGGTTACAATGAGCAGTTCATC. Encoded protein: CAWRISSGFGYNEQFI.